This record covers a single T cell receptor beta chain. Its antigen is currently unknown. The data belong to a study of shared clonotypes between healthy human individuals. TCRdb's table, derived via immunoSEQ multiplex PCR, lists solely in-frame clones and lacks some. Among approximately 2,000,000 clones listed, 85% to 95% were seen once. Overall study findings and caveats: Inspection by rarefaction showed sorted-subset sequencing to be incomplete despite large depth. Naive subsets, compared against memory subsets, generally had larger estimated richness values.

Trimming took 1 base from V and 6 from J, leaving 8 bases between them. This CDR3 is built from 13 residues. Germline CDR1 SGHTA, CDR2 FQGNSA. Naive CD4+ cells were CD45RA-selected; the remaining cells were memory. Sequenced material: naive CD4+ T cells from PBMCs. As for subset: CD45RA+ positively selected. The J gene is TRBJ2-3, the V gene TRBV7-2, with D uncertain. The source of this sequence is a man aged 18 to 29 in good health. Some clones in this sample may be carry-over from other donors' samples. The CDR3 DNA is TGTGCCAGCAGCTTAGTACGGTACGATACGCAGTATTTT. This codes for CASSLVRYDTQYF.